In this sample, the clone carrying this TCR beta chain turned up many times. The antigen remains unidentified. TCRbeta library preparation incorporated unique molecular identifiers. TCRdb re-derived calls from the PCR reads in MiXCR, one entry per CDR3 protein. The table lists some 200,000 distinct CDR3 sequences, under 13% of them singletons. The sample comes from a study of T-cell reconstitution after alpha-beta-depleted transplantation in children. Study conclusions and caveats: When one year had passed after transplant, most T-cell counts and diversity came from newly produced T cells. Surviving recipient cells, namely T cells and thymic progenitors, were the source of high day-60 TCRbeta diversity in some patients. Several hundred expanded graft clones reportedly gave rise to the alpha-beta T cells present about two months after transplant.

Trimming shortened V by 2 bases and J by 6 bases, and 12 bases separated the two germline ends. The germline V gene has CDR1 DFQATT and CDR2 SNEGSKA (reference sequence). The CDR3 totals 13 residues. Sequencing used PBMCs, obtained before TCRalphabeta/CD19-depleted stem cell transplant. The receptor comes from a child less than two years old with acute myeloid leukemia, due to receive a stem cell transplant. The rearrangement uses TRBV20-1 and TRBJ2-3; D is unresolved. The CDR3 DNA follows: TGCAGTGCTAGACCACTTATGTTTGATACGCAGTATTTT. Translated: CSARPLMFDTQYF.